Given below is one TCR beta chain in context. The CDR3 length is 17 residues. In germline, CDR1 is MNHNS, CDR2 SASEGT. Trimming took 2 bases from V and 0 from J; bases not matched to a gene: 4. This entry comes from a study of shared clonotypes between healthy human individuals. Using immunoSEQ multiplex PCR, the repertoire was profiled, and TCRdb retains in-frame clones only, with some absent. There are 2 million to 2.5 million clones in the sample; roughly 92% occur only once, and 0.37% lies in the top ten. Everyone who donated was a Caucasian adult who lived in Nashville, Tennessee. The gene calls are TRBV6-1 and TRBJ2-4; 10 bases are a match to TRBD2. The TCR comes from a man younger than 35 in good health. Some clones in this sample may be carry-over from other donors' samples. Specimen: naive CD4+ T cells from PBMCs. Subset of the sample: CD45RA+ positively selected. This CDR3 is CASSEPGLAIAKNIQYF. CDR3 DNA sequence: TGTGCCAGCAGTGAACCGGGACTAGCGATAGCCAAAAACATTCAGTACTTC.